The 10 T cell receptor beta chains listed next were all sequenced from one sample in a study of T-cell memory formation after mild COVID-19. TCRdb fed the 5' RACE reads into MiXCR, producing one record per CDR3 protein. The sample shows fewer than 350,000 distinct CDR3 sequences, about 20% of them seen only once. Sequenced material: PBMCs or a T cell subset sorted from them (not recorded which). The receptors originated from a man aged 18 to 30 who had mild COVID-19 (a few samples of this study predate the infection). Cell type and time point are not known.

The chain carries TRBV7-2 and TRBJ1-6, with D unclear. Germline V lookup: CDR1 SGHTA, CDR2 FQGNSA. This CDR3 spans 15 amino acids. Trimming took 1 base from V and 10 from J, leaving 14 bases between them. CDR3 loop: CASSLGVQVHSPLHF. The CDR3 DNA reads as TGTGCCAGCAGCTTAGGGGTGCAAGTACACTCACCCCTCCACTTT.

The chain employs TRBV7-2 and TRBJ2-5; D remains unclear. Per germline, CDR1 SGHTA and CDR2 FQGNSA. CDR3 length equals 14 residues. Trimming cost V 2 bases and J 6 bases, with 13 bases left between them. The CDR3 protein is CASSLRTEKKTQYF. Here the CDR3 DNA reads TGTGCCAGCAGCTTAAGGACGGAGAAAAAGACCCAGTACTTC.

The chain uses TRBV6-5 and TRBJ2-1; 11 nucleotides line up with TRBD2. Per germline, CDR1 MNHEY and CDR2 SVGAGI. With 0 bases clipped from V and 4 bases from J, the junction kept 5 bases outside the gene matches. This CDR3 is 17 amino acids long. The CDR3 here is CASSYSTSGIPYNEQFF. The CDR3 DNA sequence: TGTGCCAGCAGTTACTCGACTAGCGGGATCCCATACAATGAGCAGTTCTTC.

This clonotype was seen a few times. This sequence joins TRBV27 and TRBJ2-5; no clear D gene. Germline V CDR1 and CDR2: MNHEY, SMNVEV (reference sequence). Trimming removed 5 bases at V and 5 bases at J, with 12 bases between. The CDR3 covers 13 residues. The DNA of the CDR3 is TGTGCCAGCAGTCGAAGGCGTTTCGAGACCCAGTACTTC. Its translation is CASSRRRFETQYF.

In nucleotides, the CDR3 is TGTGCCAGCAGCCAGGCCGGGACAGGGGTCTACGAGCAGTACTTC. It translates to CASSQAGTGVYEQYF. This sequence joins TRBV14 and TRBJ2-7; 10 nucleotides match TRBD1. The CDR3 consists of 15 residues. V dropped 3 bases and J dropped 3; count of bases not matched to a gene: 5. The germline V gene encodes CDR1 SGHDN and CDR2 FVKESK.

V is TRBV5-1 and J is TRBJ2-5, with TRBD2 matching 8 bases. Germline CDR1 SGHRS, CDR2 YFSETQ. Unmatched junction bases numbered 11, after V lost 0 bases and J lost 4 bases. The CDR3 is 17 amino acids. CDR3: CASSLAGTSRGRETQYF. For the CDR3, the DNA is TGCGCCAGCAGCTTGGCCGGGACTAGTAGGGGCCGAGAGACCCAGTACTTC.

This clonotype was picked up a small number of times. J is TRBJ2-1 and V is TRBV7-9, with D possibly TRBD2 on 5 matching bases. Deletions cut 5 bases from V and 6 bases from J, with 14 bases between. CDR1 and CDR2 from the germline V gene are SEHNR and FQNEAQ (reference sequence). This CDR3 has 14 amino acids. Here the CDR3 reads CASSETTTGNEQFF. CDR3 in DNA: TGTGCCAGCAGCGAGACTACGACCGGCAATGAGCAGTTCTTC.

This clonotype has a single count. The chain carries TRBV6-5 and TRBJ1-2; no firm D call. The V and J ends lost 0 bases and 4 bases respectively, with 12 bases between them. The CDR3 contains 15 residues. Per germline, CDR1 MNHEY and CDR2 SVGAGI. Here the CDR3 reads CASSYSSRVGYGYTF. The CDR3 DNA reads TGTGCCAGCAGTTACTCGAGTAGGGTGGGCTATGGCTACACCTTC.

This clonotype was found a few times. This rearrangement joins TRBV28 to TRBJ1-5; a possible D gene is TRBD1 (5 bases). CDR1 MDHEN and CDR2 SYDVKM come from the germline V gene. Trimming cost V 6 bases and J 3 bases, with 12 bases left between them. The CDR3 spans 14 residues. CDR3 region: CASRTPGTNQPQHF. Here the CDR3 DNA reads TGTGCCAGCAGGACCCCCGGGACCAATCAGCCCCAGCATTTT.

CDR3 sequence reads: CASSQRLAFSGELFF. For the CDR3, the DNA is TGCGCCAGCAGCCAACGGCTAGCGTTCTCCGGGGAGCTGTTTTTT. The chain links TRBV4-1 to TRBJ2-2; possibly TRBD2 for D (6 bases). This CDR3 is 15 amino acids long. Germline CDR1 MGHRA, CDR2 YSYEKL. V lost 2 bases to trimming and J lost 6 bases, with 13 bases between them.